This TCR beta chain was obtained from a study of OX40 agonist ivuxolimab in advanced cancers. This clone has just one count. Assay: immunoSEQ multiplex PCR; the TCRdb copy retains only in-frame clones and omits some. The sample has some 70,000 clones; roughly four fifths are singletons. V lost 2 bases to trimming and J lost 2 bases, with 25 bases between them. Germline-derived CDR1 and CDR2 are SGHAT and FQNNGV. This CDR3 is 19 amino acids long. The rearrangement joins TRBV11-2 to TRBJ2-7; no reliable D call. The source of this sequence is an adult with an advanced solid tumor such as melanoma, head and neck, liver or kidney cancer. Sequenced material: CD4+ or CD8+ T cells sorted from blood, taken in a trial of the OX40 agonist ivuxolimab. The CDR3 DNA is TGTGCCAGCAGCTTAAAATTCGTCGGCCTTCGCTCCCAAGCCTACGAGCAGTACTTC. Translation: CASSLKFVGLRSQAYEQYF.